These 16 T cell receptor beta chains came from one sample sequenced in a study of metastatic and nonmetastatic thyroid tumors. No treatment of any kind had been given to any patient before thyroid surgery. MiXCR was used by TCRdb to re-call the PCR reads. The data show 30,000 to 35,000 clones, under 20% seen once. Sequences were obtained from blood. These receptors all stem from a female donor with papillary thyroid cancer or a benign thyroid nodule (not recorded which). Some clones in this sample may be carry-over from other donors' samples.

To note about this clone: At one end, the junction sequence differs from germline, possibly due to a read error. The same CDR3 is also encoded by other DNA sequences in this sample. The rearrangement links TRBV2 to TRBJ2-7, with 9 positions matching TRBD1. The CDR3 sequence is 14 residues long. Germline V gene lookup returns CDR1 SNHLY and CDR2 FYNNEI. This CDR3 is CASRAGTGSYEQYF. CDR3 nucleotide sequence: TGTGCCAGCAGAGCAGGGACAGGGAGTTACGAGCAATACTTC.

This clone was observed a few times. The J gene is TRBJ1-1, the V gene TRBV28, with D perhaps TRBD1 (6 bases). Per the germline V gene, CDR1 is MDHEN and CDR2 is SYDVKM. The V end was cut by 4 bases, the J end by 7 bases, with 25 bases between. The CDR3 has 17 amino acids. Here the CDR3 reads CASSSPATGLVTLEAFF. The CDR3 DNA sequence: TGTGCCAGCAGTTCTCCTGCTACAGGGTTGGTTACACTTGAAGCTTTCTTT.

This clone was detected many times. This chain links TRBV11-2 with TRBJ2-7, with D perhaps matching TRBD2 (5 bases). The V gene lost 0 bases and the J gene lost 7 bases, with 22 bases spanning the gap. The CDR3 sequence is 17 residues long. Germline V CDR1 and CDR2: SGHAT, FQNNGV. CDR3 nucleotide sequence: TGTGCCAGCAGCTTAGACCTCTCGCTAGCAGCCCGGAGGGAGCAGTACTTC. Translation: CASSLDLSLAARREQYF.

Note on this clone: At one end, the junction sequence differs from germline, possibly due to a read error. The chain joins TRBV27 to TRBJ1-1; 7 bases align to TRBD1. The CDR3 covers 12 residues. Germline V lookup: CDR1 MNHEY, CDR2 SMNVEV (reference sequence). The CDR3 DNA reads TGTGCCAGCAGAAAAGGGACAGTTGAAGCTTTATTT. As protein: CASRKGTVEALF.

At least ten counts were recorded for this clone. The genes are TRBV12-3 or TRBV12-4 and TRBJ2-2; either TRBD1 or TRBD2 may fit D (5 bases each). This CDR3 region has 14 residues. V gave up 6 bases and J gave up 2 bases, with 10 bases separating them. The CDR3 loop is CASREDTNTGELFF. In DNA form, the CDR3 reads TGTGCCAGCAGGGAGGACACCAACACCGGGGAGCTGTTTTTT.

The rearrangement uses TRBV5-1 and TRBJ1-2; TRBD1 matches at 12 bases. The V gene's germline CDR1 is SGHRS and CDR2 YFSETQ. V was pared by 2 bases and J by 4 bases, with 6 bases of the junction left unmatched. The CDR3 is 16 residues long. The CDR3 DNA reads TGCGCCAGCAGCTTAGAGGGACAGGGGGCTGGCTATGGCTACACCTTC. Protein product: CASSLEGQGAGYGYTF. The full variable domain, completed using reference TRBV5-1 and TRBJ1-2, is KAGVTQTPRYLIKTRGQQVTLSCSPISGHRSVSWYQQTPGQGLQFLFEYFSETQRNKGNFPGRFSGRQFSNSRSEMNVSTLELGDSALYLCASSLEGQGAGYGYTFGSGTRLTVV.

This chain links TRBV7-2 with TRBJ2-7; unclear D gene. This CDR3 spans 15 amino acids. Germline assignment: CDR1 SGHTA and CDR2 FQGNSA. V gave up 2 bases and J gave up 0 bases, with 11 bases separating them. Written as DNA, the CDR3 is TGTGCCAGCAGCTTAAGTGGGCGGAACTCCTACGAGCAGTACTTC. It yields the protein CASSLSGRNSYEQYF.

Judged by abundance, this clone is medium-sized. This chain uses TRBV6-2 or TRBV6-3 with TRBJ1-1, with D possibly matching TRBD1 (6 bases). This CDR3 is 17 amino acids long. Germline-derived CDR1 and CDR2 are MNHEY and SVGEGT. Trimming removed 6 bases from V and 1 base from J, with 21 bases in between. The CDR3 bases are TGTGCCAGCAGCCAATCGCTGTACAGGGCTCCGAACACTGAAGCTTTCTTT. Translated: CASSQSLYRAPNTEAFF.

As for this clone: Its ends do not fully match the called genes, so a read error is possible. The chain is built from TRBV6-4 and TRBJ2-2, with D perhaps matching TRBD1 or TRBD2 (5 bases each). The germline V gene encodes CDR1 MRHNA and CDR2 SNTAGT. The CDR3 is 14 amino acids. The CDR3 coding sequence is TGTGCCAGCGAAAGGGGCGCTAACACCGGGGAGCTGTGTTTT. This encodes CASERGANTGELCF.

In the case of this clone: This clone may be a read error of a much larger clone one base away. CDR3: CATSRAGFHGANVLTF. The CDR3 coding sequence is TGTGCCACCAGTAGGGCAGGGTTTCATGGGGCCAACGTCCTGACTTTC. V gene TRBV15 combines with J gene TRBJ2-6, with D possibly matching TRBD1 (5 bases). Between the trimmed V and J ends, which lost 6 bases and 3 bases, there was a span of 15 bases. The CDR3 runs 16 residues. From germline, CDR1 is LNHNV and CDR2 YYDKDF (reference sequence).

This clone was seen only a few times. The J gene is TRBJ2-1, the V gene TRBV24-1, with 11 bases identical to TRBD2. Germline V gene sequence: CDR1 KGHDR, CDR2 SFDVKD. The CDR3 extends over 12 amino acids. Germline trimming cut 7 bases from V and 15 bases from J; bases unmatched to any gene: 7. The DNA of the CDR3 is TGTGCCACCAGACTAGCGGGAGTATCACCGTTCTTC. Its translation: CATRLAGVSPFF.

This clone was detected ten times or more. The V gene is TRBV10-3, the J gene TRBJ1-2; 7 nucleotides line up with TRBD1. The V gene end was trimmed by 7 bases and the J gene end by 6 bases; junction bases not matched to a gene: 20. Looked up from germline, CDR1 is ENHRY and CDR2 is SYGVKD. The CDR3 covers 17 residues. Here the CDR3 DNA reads TGTGCCATCACCCCAATGGACAGGCTCCCCCAGTTGGATGGCTACACCTTC. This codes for CAITPMDRLPQLDGYTF.

The chain's CDR3 is CASSYGGNTGELFF. CDR3 sequence (DNA): TGTGCCAGCAGCTACGGGGGGAACACCGGGGAGCTGTTTTTT. The J gene is TRBJ2-2, the V gene TRBV11-2; D is possibly TRBD2 (6 bases). CDR1 and CDR2 from the germline V gene are SGHAT and FQNNGV. The length of the CDR3 is 14 residues. Trimming removed 4 bases at V and 1 base at J, with 7 bases between.

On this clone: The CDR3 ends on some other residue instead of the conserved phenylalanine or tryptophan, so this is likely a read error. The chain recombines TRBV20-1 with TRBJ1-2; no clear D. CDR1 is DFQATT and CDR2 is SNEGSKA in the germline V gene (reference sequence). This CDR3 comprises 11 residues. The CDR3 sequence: CIDSDLDGYTI. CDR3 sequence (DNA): TGCATTGACTCGGACCTCGACGGCTACACCATC.

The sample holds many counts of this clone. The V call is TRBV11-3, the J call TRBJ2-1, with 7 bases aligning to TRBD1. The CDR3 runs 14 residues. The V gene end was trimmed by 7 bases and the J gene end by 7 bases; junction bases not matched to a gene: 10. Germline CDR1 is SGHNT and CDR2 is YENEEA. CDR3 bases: TGTGCCAGCACCCGAACGACAGGGAATAATGAGCAGTTCTTC. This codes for CASTRTTGNNEQFF.

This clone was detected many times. The CDR3 sequence is CSVEGKQGYEQYF. The CDR3 DNA follows: TGCAGCGTTGAAGGTAAACAGGGTTACGAGCAGTACTTC. This sequence joins TRBV29-1 and TRBJ2-7; perhaps TRBD1 as D (6 bases). CDR3 size: 13 residues. Germline CDR1 reads SQVTM; CDR2 reads ANQGSEA. Trimming shortened V by 1 base and J by 4 bases, and 11 bases separated the two germline ends.